Included here is one TCR beta chain sequence, with context. These data come from a study of cytomegalovirus exposure and HLA in healthy donors. The PCR used 60 Vbeta and 13 Jbeta primers. TCRdb's copy holds only in-frame clones and misses some; the assay was immunoSEQ multiplex PCR. The data hold about 170,000 clones, with approximately 76% observed a single time. The CDR3 length is 17 residues. Per germline, CDR1 SGHAT and CDR2 FQNNGV. The V segment lost 5 bases and the J segment 4 bases; nucleotides outside the gene matches: 13. Material: PBMCs. The rearrangement uses TRBV11-2 and TRBJ1-4, with TRBD1 matching 7 bases. This sequence originates from a female donor in good health and CMV-seronegative. CDR3 loop: CASSPWVGTASNEKLFF. CDR3 sequence (DNA): TGTGCCAGCAGCCCCTGGGTCGGGACAGCGAGTAATGAAAAACTGTTTTTT.